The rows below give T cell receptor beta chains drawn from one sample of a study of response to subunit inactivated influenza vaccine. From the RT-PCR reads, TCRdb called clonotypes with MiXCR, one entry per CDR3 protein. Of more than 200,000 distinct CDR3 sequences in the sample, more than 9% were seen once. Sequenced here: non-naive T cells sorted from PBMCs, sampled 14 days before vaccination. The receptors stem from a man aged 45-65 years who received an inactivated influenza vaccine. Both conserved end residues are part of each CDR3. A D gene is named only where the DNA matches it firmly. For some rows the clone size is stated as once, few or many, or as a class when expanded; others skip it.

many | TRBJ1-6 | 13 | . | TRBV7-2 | TGTGCCAGCAGCCCCCTCGGGCTATCCCCCCTCCACTTT | CASSPLGLSPLHF
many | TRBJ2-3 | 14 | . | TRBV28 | TGTGCCAGCAGTTTGGGGGCTAGCGGAGATACGCAGTATTTT | CASSLGASGDTQYF
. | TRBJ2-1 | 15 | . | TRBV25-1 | TGTGCCAGCATTCAGCCGGGAGAGAGGTACAATGAGCAGTTCTTC | CASIQPGERYNEQFF
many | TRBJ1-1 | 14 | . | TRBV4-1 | TGCGCCAGCACCCGGCTGGTTATGAACACTGAAGCTTTCTTT | CASTRLVMNTEAFF
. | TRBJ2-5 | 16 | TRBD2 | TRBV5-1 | TGCGCCAGCAGCTTGGGGGGACTAGCGGGGATCGAGACCCAGTACTTC | CASSLGGLAGIETQYF
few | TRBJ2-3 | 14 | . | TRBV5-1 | TGCGCCAGCAGCGCCGGAAAGATAGGAGATACGCAGTATTTT | CASSAGKIGDTQYF
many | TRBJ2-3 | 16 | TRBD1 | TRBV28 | TGTGCCAGCAGTTCATTCTACAGGGGGTCCACAGATACGCAGTATTTT | CASSSFYRGSTDTQYF
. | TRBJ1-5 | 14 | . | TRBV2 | TGTGCCAGCAGTCTCAGAAGGGGTAATCAGCCCCAGCATTTT | CASSLRRGNQPQHF
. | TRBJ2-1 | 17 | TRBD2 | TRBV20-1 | TGCAGTGCTAGAGATCTTCTGACTAGCGGGAGTAGGAATGAGCAGTTCTTC | CSARDLLTSGSRNEQFF
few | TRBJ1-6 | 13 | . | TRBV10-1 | TGCGCCAGCAGCCAGGGATATAATTCACCCCTCCACTTT | CASSQGYNSPLHF
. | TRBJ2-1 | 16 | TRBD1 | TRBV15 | TGTGCCACCAGCGGTCTCCGGGACAGGGGTAGAAGTGAGCAGTTCTTC | CATSGLRDRGRSEQFF
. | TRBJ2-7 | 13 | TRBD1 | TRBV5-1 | TGCGCCAGCAGTTTCGGGACAGTCTACGAGCAGTACTTC | CASSFGTVYEQYF
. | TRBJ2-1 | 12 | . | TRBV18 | TGTGCCAGCTCCGACAGGTTCAATGAGCAGTTCTTC | CASSDRFNEQFF
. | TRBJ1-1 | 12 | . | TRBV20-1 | TGCAGTGCTAGAGTCAGAAACACTGAAGCTTTCTTT | CSARVRNTEAFF
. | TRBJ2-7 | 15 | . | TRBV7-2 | TGTGCCAGCAGCTTAGATCCGGGAGCAACTTACGAGCAGTACTTC | CASSLDPGATYEQYF
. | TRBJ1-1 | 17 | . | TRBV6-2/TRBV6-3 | TGTGCCAGCAGTTACGAGAGGGGGATTCCGAGGAACACTGAAGCTTTCTTT | CASSYERGIPRNTEAFF
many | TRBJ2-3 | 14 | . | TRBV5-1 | TGCGCCAGCAGCACCGGGAGAATGGCAGATACGCAGTATTTT | CASSTGRMADTQYF
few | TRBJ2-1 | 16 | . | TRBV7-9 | TGTGCCAGCAGCTCCCGTGGGGGAGGCCTTAGCCATGAGCAGTTCTTC | CASSSRGGGLSHEQFF
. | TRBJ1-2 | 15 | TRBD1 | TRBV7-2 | TGTGCCAGCAGCATTACAGGACAGGCGGCCTATGGCTACACCTTC | CASSITGQAAYGYTF
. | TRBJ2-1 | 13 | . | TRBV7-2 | TGTGCCAGCAGCCCCCAAGGGATTGGAGAGCAGTTCTTC | CASSPQGIGEQFF
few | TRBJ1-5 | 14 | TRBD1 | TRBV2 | TGTGCCAGCAGTTCGGACAGGGAAATTCAGCCCCAGCATTTT | CASSSDREIQPQHF
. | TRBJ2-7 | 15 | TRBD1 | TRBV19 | TGTGCCAGTAGTGTTCAGGGGGCCTTATCCTACGAGCAGTACTTC | CASSVQGALSYEQYF
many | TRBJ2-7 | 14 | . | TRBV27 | TGTGCCAGCAGTGCGACAGTATACTCCTACGAGCAGTACTTC | CASSATVYSYEQYF
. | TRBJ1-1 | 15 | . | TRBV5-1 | TGCGCCAGCAGCTTGGTTGCAAGCATGAACACTGAAGCTTTCTTT | CASSLVASMNTEAFF
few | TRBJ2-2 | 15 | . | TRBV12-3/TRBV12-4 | TGTGCCAGCAGTTTGTTGCGGGGAGGTTACGGGGAGCTGTTTTTT | CASSLLRGGYGELFF
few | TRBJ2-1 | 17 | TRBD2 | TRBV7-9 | TGTGCCAGCAGCGAACAACGTAAGCGGGAGGGCCGGAATGAGCAGTTCTTC | CASSEQRKREGRNEQFF
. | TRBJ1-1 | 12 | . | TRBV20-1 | TGCAGTGCTAGTAGACAGGCCGGTGAAGCTTTCTTT | CSASRQAGEAFF
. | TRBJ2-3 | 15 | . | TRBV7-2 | TGTGCCAGCAGCTTAGGTCGAGGGGGGGCAGATACGCAGTATTTT | CASSLGRGGADTQYF
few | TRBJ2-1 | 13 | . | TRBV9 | TGTGCCAGCAGCGTAGCGGGGAGCAATGAGCAGTTCTTC | CASSVAGSNEQFF